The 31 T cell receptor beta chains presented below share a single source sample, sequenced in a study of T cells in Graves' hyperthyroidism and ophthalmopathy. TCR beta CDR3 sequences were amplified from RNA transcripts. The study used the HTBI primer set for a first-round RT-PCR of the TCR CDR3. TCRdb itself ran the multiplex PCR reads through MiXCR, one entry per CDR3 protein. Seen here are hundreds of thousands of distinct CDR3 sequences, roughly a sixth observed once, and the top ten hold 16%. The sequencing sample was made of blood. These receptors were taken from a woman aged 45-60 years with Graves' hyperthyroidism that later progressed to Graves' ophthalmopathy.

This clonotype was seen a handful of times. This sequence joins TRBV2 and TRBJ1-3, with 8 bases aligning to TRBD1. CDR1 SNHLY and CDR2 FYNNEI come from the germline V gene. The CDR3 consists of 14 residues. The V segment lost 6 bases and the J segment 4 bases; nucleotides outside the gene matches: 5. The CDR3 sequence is CASRRQGIGNTIYF. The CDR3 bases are TGTGCCAGCAGACGACAGGGGATCGGAAACACCATATATTTT.

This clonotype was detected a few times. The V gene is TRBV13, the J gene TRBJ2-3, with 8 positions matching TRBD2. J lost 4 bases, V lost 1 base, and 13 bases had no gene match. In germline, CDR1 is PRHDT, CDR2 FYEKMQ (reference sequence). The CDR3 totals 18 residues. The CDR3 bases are TGTGCCAGCAGCTTAGACCGACGCCCTAGCGGGCGACCAGATACGCAGTATTTT. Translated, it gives CASSLDRRPSGRPDTQYF.

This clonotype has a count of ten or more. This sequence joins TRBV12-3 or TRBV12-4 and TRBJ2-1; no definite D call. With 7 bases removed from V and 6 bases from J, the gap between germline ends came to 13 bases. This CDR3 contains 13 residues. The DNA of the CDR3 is TGTGCCAGCAACCCTGCCAGTGGCAATGAGCAGTTCTTC. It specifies CASNPASGNEQFF.

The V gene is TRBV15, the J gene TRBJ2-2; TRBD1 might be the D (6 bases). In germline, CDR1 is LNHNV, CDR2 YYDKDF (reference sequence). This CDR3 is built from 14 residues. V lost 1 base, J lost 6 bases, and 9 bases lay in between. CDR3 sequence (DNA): TGTGCCACCAGCAGAGGTGCAGGGGCCGGGGAGCTGTTTTTT. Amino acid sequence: CATSRGAGAGELFF.

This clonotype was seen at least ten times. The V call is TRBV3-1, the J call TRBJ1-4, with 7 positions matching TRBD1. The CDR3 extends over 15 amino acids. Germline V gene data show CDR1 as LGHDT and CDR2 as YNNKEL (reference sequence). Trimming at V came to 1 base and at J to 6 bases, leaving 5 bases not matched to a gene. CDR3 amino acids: CASSQGEGAYEKLFF. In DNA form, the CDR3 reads TGTGCCAGCAGCCAAGGCGAGGGGGCGTATGAAAAACTGTTTTTT.

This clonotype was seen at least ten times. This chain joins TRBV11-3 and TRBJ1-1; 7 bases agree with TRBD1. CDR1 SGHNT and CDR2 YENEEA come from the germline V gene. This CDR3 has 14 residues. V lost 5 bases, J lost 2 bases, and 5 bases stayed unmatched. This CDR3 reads CASSAQGPNTEAFF. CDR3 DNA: TGTGCCAGCAGCGCACAGGGGCCCAACACTGAAGCTTTCTTT.

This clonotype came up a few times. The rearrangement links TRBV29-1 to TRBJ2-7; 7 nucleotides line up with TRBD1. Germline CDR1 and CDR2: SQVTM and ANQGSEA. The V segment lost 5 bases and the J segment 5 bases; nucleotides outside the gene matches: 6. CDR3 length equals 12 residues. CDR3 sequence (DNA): TGCAGCGTTAGGACAGGCCCCCACGAGCAGTACTTC. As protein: CSVRTGPHEQYF.

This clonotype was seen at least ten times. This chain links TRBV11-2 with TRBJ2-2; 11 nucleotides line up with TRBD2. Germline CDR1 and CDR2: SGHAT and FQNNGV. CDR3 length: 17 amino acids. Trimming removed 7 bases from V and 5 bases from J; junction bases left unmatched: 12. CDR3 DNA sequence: TGTGCCAGCAACCAACTAGCGGGGGCGCTGGGGACCGGGGAGCTGTTTTTT. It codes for CASNQLAGALGTGELFF.

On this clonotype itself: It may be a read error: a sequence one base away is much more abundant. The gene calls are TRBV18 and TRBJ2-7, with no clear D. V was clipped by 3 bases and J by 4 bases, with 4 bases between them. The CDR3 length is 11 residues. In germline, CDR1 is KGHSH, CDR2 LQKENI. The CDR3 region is CASSPEYEQYF. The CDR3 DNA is TGTGCCAGCTCACCTGAGTACGAGCAGTACTTC. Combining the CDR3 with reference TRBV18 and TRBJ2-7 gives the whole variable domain NAGVMQNPRHLVRRRGQEARLRCSPMKGHSHVYWYRQLPEEGLKFMVYLQKENIIDESGMPKERFSAEFPKEGPSILRIQQVVRGDSAAYFCASSPEYEQYFGPGTRLTVT.

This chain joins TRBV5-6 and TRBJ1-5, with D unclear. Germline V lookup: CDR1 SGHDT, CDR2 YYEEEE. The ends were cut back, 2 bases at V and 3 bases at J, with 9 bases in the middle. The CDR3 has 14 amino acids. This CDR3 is CASSFSGDNQPQHF. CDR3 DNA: TGTGCCAGCAGCTTTAGTGGGGACAATCAGCCCCAGCATTTT.

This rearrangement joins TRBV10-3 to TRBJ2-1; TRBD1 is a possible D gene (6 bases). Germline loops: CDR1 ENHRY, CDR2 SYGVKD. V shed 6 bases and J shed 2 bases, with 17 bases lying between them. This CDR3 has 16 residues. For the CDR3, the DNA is TGTGCCATCAGCCAGGGGCAGGCCAGACCCTACAATGAGCAGTTCTTC. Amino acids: CAISQGQARPYNEQFF.

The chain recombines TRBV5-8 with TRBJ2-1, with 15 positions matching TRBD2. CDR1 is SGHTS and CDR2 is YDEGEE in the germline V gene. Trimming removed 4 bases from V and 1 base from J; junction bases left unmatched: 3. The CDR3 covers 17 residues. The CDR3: CASSAGLAGGSYNEQFF. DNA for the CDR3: TGTGCCAGCAGCGCAGGACTAGCGGGGGGGTCCTACAATGAGCAGTTCTTC.

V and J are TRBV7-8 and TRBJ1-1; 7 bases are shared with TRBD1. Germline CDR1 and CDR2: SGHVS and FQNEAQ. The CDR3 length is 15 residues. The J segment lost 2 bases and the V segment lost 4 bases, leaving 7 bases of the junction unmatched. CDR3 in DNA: TGTGCCAGCAGCTCCGAGGGGGCGGGAAACACTGAAGCTTTCTTT. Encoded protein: CASSSEGAGNTEAFF.

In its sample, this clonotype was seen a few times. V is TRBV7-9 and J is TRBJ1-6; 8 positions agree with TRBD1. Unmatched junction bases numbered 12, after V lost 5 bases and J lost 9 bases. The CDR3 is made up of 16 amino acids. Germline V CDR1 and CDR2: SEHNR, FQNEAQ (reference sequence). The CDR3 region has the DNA TGTGCCAGCAGCACCTCGATCGGACAGGGAAGTTCACCCCTCCACTTT. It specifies CASSTSIGQGSSPLHF. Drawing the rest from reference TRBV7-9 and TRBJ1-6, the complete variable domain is DTGVSQNPRHKITKRGQNVTFRCDPISEHNRLYWYRQTLGQGPEFLTYFQNEAQLEKSRLLSDRFSAERPKGSFSTLEIQRTEQGDSAMYLCASSTSIGQGSSPLHFGNGTRLTVT.

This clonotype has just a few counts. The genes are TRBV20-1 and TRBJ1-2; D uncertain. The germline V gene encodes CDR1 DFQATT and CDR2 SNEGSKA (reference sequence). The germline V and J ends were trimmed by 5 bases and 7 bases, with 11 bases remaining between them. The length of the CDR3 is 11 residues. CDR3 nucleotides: TGCAGTGCTGGGCGGGGAGGTGGCTACACCTTC. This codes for CSAGRGGGYTF.

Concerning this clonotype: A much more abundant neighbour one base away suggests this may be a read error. As DNA, the CDR3 is TGTGCCAGCAGTTACGAGGCGATCGACACAGGTACGCAGTATTTT. Residues: CASSYEAIDTGTQYF. The V and J genes are TRBV12-3 or TRBV12-4 and TRBJ2-3, with TRBD1 as a possible D gene (5 bases). CDR3 length equals 15 residues.

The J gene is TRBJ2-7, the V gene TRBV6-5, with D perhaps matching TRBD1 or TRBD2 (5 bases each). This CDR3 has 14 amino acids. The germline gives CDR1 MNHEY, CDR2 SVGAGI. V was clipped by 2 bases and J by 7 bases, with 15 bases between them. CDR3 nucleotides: TGTGCCAGCAGTTACACCGGGACCAACGAGGAGCAGTACTTC. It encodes CASSYTGTNEEQYF.

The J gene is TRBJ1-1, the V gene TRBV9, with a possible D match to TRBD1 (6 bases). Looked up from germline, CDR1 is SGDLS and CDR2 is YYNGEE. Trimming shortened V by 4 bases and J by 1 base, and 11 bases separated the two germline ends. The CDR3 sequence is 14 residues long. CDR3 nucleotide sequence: TGTGCCAGCAGCACTCAGGGACAGAACACTGAAGCTTTCTTT. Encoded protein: CASSTQGQNTEAFF.

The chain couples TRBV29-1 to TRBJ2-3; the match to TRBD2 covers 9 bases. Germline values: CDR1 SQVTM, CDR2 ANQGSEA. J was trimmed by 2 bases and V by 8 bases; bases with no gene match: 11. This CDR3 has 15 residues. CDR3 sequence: CSFSFAGGVTDTQYF. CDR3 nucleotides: TGCAGCTTCTCTTTCGCGGGGGGGGTCACAGATACGCAGTATTTT.

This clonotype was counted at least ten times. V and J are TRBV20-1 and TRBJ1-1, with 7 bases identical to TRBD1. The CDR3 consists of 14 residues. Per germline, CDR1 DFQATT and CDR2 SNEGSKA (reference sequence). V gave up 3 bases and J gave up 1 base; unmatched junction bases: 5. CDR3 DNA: TGCAGTGCTAGCGCCGGGACAGCGAACACTGAAGCTTTCTTT. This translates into CSASAGTANTEAFF.

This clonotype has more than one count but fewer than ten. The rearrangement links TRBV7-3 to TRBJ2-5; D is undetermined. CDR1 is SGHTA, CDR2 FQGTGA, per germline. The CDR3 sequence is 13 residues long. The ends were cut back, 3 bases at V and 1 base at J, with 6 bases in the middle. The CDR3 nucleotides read TGTGCCAGCAGCTTGCTACCCCAAGAGACCCAGTACTTC. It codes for CASSLLPQETQYF.

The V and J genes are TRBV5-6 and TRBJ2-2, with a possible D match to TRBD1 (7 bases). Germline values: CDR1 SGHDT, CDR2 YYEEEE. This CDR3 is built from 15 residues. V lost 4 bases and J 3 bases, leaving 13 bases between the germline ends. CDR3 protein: CASSPTGTYTGELFF. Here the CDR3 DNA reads TGTGCCAGCAGCCCGACAGGGACTTACACCGGGGAGCTGTTTTTT.

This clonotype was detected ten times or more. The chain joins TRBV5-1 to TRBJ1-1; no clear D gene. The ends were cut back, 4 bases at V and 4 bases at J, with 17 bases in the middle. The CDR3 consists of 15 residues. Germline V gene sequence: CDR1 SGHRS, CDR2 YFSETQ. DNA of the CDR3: TGCGCCAGCAGCCAGCTGCGTCGGGAGAGCACTGAAGCTTTCTTT. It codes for CASSQLRRESTEAFF.

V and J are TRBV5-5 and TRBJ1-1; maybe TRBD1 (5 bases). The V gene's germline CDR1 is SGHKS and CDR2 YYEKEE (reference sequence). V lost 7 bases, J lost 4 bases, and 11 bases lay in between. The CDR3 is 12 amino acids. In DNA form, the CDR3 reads TGTGCCAGCGGGGCGGGCGGCACTGAAGCTTTCTTT. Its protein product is CASGAGGTEAFF. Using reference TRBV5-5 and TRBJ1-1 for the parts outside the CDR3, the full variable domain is DAGVTQSPTHLIKTRGQQVTLRCSPISGHKSVSWYQQVLGQGPQFIFQYYEKEERGRGNFPDRFSARQFPNYSSELNVNALLLGDSALYLCASGAGGTEAFFGQGTRLTVV.

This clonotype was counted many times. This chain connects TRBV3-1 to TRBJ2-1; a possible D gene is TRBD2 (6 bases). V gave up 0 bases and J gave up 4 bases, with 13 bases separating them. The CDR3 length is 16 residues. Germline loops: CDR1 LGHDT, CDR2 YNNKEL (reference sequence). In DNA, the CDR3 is TGTGCCAGCAGCCAAGAGAAGGCCCGGGAGTACAATGAGCAGTTCTTC. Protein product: CASSQEKAREYNEQFF.

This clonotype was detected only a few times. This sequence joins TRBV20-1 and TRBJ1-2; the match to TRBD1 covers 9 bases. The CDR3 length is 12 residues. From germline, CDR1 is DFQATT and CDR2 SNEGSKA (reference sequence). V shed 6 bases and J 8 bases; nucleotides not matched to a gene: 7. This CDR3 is CSAKQGAGGYTF. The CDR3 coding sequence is TGCAGTGCAAAACAGGGGGCGGGGGGCTACACCTTC.

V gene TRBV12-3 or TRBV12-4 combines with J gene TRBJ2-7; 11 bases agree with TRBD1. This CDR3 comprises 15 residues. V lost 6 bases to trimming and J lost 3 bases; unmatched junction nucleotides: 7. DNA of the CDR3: TGTGCCAGCAGCGTAGGACAGGGGGCTGGCTACGAGCAGTACTTC. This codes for CASSVGQGAGYEQYF.

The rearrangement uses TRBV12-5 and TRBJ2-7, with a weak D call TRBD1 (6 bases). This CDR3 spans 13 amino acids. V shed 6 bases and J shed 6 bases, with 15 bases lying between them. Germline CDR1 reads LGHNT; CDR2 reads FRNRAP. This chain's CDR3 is CASGERGLGEQYF. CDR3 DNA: TGTGCTAGTGGGGAGAGGGGGTTGGGCGAGCAGTACTTC.

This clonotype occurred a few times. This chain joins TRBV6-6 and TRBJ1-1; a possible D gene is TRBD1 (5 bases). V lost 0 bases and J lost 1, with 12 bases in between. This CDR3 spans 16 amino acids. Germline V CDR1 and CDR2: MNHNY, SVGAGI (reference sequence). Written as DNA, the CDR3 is TGTGCCAGCAGTTACTCGATCCAGAGGGGGAACACTGAAGCTTTCTTT. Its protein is CASSYSIQRGNTEAFF.

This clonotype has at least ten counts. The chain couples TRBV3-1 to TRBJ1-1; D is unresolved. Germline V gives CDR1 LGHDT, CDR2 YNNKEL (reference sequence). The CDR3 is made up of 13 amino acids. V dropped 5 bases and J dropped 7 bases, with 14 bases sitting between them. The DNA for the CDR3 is TGTGCCAGCAGCGGAAGTCCAGGTAATGAAGCTTTCTTT. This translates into CASSGSPGNEAFF.

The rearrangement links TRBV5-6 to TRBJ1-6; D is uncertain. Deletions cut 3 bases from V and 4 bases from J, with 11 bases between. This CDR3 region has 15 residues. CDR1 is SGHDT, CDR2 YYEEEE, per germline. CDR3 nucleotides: TGTGCCAGCAGCTCAAGACCGATGTATAATTCACCCCTCCACTTT. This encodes CASSSRPMYNSPLHF. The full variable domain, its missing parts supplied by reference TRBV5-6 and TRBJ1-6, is DAGVTQSPTHLIKTRGQQVTLRCSPKSGHDTVSWYQQALGQGPQFIFQYYEEEERQRGNFPDRFSGHQFPNYSSELNVNALLLGDSALYLCASSSRPMYNSPLHFGNGTRLTVT.